Given below is one TCR beta chain in context. The data belong to a study of T cell changes during pregnancy in multiple sclerosis. The assay was immunoSEQ multiplex PCR, and TCRdb's table has in-frame clones only and misses some. The data hold around 50,000 clones, with approximately 91% observed a single time. This sample comprised CD4+ T cells from peripheral blood mononuclear cells, obtained after pregnancy. The clonotype originates from a female donor in good health, enrolled as a control in a pregnancy study.

Here the CDR3 reads CASSDRGILGYGYTF. Written as DNA, the CDR3 is TGTGCCAGCAGTGATCGGGGGATACTGGGCTATGGCTACACCTTC. The V gene is TRBV2, the J gene TRBJ1-2, with a tentative D call TRBD1 (5 bases). In germline, CDR1 is SNHLY, CDR2 FYNNEI. V dropped 3 bases and J dropped 4 bases, with 15 bases sitting between them. The CDR3 is 15 residues long.